This TCR beta chain was identified in a study of beta chain features in type 1 diabetes. Study information: Healthy donors resembled patients in age, gender and cell yields. General study findings and limits: Compared with healthy donors, patients appeared to share more similar naive, central memory and regulatory TCRB repertoires. For type 1 diabetes patients, VDJ junctions showed fewer insertions and more deletions. In cDNA sequencing, cells with high TCR expression could be over-represented.

This clone was counted a few times. Its target is unknown. The authors reverse transcribed all of the isolated RNA, so sequencing captured expressed TCRB transcripts. The table came from immunoSEQ multiplex PCR; TCRdb's copy has only in-frame clones and leaves some out. This sample has about 210,000 clones, with approximately 11% found just once. The CDR3 covers 14 residues. The V gene lost 6 bases and the J gene lost 5 bases, with 16 bases spanning the gap. The V gene's germline CDR1 is ENHRY and CDR2 SYGVKD. The sequencing sample was made of central memory CD4+ T cells from blood. The sequence derives from a man younger than 30 in good health. V usage is TRBV10-3 and J usage is TRBJ1-1; a possible D gene is TRBD1 (6 bases). CDR3 sequence reads: CAIRSRGLRTEAFF. In DNA form, the CDR3 reads TGTGCCATCAGAAGCAGGGGCCTGAGGACTGAAGCTTTCTTT.